A selection of T cell receptor beta chains follows, all from one sample in a study of T cells in Graves' hyperthyroidism and ophthalmopathy. One entry per CDR3 protein, called by TCRdb with MiXCR from the multiplex PCR reads. The repertoire holds hundreds of thousands of distinct CDR3 sequences, with roughly 14% as singletons. Source material: blood. These receptors originate from a woman under 30 with Graves' hyperthyroidism. The CDR3 runs from the conserved cysteine through the conserved F or W. The D gene is left open where the match is weak. The size of a clone is reported for some rows only, either as once, few or many, or as a class for expanded clones.

D: TRBD2; V: TRBV10-3; size: few; J: TRBJ2-5; CDR3: CAISPTSGQETQYF; DNA: TGTGCCATCAGTCCGACTAGCGGTCAAGAGACCCAGTACTTC
D: TRBD1; V: TRBV20-1; size: few; J: TRBJ2-1; CDR3: CSARRDRRYIYNEQFF; DNA: TGCAGTGCTAGACGGGACAGACGTTATATCTACAATGAGCAGTTCTTC
D: TRBD1; V: TRBV19; size: many; J: TRBJ2-7; CDR3: CASTKGAGSSYEQYF; DNA: TGTGCCAGTACCAAGGGGGCAGGGAGCTCCTACGAGCAGTACTTC
D: .; V: TRBV3-1; size: many; J: TRBJ2-1; CDR3: CASSQEVPRGYNEQFF; DNA: TGTGCCAGCAGCCAAGAAGTCCCTAGGGGCTACAATGAGCAGTTCTTC
D: TRBD1; V: TRBV5-1; size: few; J: TRBJ1-2; CDR3: CASSERTGGRANYGYTF; DNA: TGCGCCAGCAGCGAGAGGACAGGGGGGAGAGCTAACTATGGCTACACCTTC
D: .; V: TRBV6-2/TRBV6-3; size: .; J: TRBJ2-3; CDR3: CASVGGRGVADTQYF; DNA: TGTGCCAGCGTGGGTGGGCGGGGTGTTGCAGATACGCAGTATTTT
D: .; V: TRBV2; size: many; J: TRBJ1-2; CDR3: CAGGLDYGYTF; DNA: TGTGCCGGGGGTTTGGACTATGGCTACACCTTC
D: .; V: TRBV20-1; size: many; J: TRBJ2-1; CDR3: CSASGFDEQFF; DNA: TGCAGTGCGTCTGGCTTCGATGAGCAGTTCTTC
D: .; V: TRBV7-2; size: many; J: TRBJ2-5; CDR3: CASSVTANLIQETQYF; DNA: TGTGCCAGCAGCGTCACAGCCAACTTGATACAAGAGACCCAGTACTTC
D: .; V: TRBV2; size: many; J: TRBJ1-5; CDR3: CASSEAAADQPQHF; DNA: TGTGCCAGCAGTGAAGCTGCCGCCGATCAGCCCCAGCATTTT
D: TRBD1; V: TRBV4-1; size: .; J: TRBJ1-5; CDR3: CASSPGQGRNGNQPQHF; DNA: TGCGCCAGCAGCCCGGGACAGGGAAGGAATGGCAATCAGCCCCAGCATTTT
D: .; V: TRBV30; size: many; J: TRBJ2-7; CDR3: CAWTIQGGEQYF; DNA: TGTGCCTGGACTATTCAGGGGGGCGAGCAGTACTTC
D: .; V: TRBV6-2/TRBV6-3; size: many; J: TRBJ1-2; CDR3: CASSYNGGGYTF; DNA: TGTGCCAGCAGTTACAACGGGGGTGGCTACACCTTC
D: TRBD2; V: TRBV15; size: many; J: TRBJ2-1; CDR3: CATSRAGGLNEQFF; DNA: TGTGCCACCAGCAGGGCGGGGGGGCTCAATGAGCAGTTCTTC
D: .; V: TRBV27; size: many; J: TRBJ2-7; CDR3: CASSLKDGYSYEQYF; DNA: TGTGCCAGCAGTCTCAAAGATGGATACTCCTACGAGCAGTACTTC
D: .; V: TRBV9; size: few; J: TRBJ1-5; CDR3: CASSLGAGVNQPQHF; DNA: TGTGCCAGCAGCCTTGGGGCAGGGGTCAATCAGCCCCAGCATTTT
D: .; V: TRBV9; size: .; J: TRBJ1-4; CDR3: CASSPRGQAGEKLFF; DNA: TGTGCCAGCAGCCCCCGTGGGCAGGCAGGAGAAAAACTGTTTTTT
D: .; V: TRBV18; size: many; J: TRBJ2-3; CDR3: CASSPERGQYF; DNA: TGTGCCAGCTCACCAGAACGCGGGCAGTATTTT
D: .; V: TRBV20-1; size: many; J: TRBJ2-3; CDR3: CSAGTASATQYF; DNA: TGCAGTGCTGGGACGGCGTCGGCTACGCAGTATTTT
D: TRBD1; V: TRBV27; size: many; J: TRBJ1-2; CDR3: CASSHSREGARGYTF; DNA: TGTGCCAGCAGTCACTCTCGGGAGGGGGCGAGAGGCTACACCTTC
D: TRBD2; V: TRBV20-1; size: many; J: TRBJ2-3; CDR3: CSATTRTSGTDTQYF; DNA: TGCAGTGCTACAACGAGGACTAGCGGCACAGATACGCAGTATTTT
D: .; V: TRBV5-6; size: many; J: TRBJ2-7; CDR3: CASSFGEGLGSEQYF; DNA: TGTGCCAGCAGCTTTGGGGAAGGACTGGGGAGCGAGCAGTACTTC
D: TRBD1; V: TRBV24-1; size: .; J: TRBJ2-3; CDR3: CATGYTGGQGTDTQYF; DNA: TGTGCCACCGGCTATACCGGGGGACAGGGCACAGATACGCAGTATTTT
D: .; V: TRBV20-1; size: many; J: TRBJ2-1; CDR3: CSAPGRLENNEQFF; DNA: TGCAGTGCTCCCGGCCGCCTAGAAAACAATGAGCAGTTCTTC
D: .; V: TRBV3-1; size: many; J: TRBJ2-7; CDR3: CASSQTSYEQYF; DNA: TGTGCCAGCAGCCAGACTTCCTACGAGCAGTACTTC
D: TRBD1; V: TRBV5-6; size: few; J: TRBJ2-3; CDR3: CASSLVGGQGTDTQYF; DNA: TGTGCCAGCAGCTTGGTTGGCGGACAGGGCACAGATACGCAGTATTTT
D: TRBD2; V: TRBV14; size: many; J: TRBJ2-5; CDR3: CASSQVAGGTQYF; DNA: TGTGCCAGCAGCCAAGTAGCGGGAGGCACCCAGTACTTC
D: TRBD2; V: TRBV20-1; size: .; J: TRBJ2-2; CDR3: CSAKLAGGPGGELFF; DNA: TGCAGTGCCAAACTAGCGGGGGGGCCGGGCGGGGAGCTGTTTTTT
D: TRBD1; V: TRBV20-1; size: many; J: TRBJ2-2; CDR3: CSARPPRQGAWTGELFF; DNA: TGCAGTGCTAGGCCCCCCCGACAGGGGGCTTGGACCGGGGAGCTGTTTTTT
D: .; V: TRBV7-2; size: few; J: TRBJ2-1; CDR3: CASSLGFSYNEQFF; DNA: TGTGCCAGCAGCTTAGGTTTCTCCTACAATGAGCAGTTCTTC
D: .; V: TRBV6-2/TRBV6-3; size: many; J: TRBJ1-5; CDR3: CASSPDRNSNQPQHF; DNA: TGTGCCAGCAGTCCCGACAGGAATAGCAATCAGCCCCAGCATTTT
D: .; V: TRBV7-3; size: .; J: TRBJ2-2; CDR3: CASSLTLAGRERSGELFF; DNA: TGTGCCAGCAGCTTAACCCTCGCCGGCAGGGAAAGGTCCGGGGAGCTGTTTTTT
D: TRBD2; V: TRBV7-9; size: many; J: TRBJ2-1; CDR3: CASSLLAGGEQFF; DNA: TGTGCCAGCAGCTTACTAGCGGGGGGTGAGCAGTTCTTC
D: TRBD1; V: TRBV12-3/TRBV12-4; size: many; J: TRBJ2-1; CDR3: CASSFGTGRVYNEQFF; DNA: TGTGCCAGCAGTTTTGGGACAGGCCGGGTATACAATGAGCAGTTCTTC